The 26 T cell receptor beta chains listed next were all sequenced from one sample in a study of blood T cell repertoires in COVID-19. Sequenced by immunoSEQ multiplex PCR; TCRdb stores in-frame clones only, minus some. The sample consists of 150,000 to 200,000 clones, 85% to 90% of them appearing once. Material for sequencing was peripheral blood. These receptors came from a man in his forties or fifties with active or convalescent COVID-19.

This rearrangement joins TRBV18 to TRBJ1-5; D is perhaps TRBD1 (6 bases). CDR1 is KGHSH, CDR2 LQKENI, per germline. The CDR3 sequence is 16 residues long. V lost 3 bases and J lost 2, with 14 bases in between. In DNA form, the CDR3 reads TGTGCCAGCTCACCCGAGAGGTCAGGGGGCAATCAGCCCCAGCATTTT. It encodes CASSPERSGGNQPQHF.

The gene calls are TRBV19 and TRBJ1-4, with unresolved D. Germline CDR1 is LNHDA and CDR2 is SQIVND (reference sequence). This CDR3 comprises 15 residues. V was shortened by 6 bases and J by 0 bases, with 11 bases between the two germline ends. CDR3 in amino acids: CASRVRSATNEKLFF. The CDR3 nucleotides read TGTGCCAGTAGAGTTCGGTCTGCAACTAATGAAAAACTGTTTTTT.

The chain is built from TRBV11-2 and TRBJ1-1; 9 nucleotides line up with TRBD1. The germline CDR1 and CDR2 sequences are SGHAT and FQNNGV. CDR3 length: 13 amino acids. Losses at the gene ends were 5 bases for V and 5 bases for J; bases not matched to a gene: 3. CDR3 residues: CASSRQGVTEAFF. The CDR3 DNA reads as TGTGCCAGCAGCCGACAGGGGGTGACTGAAGCTTTCTTT.

The V gene is TRBV7-9, the J gene TRBJ2-6; possible D gene TRBD1, 6 bases. The V gene's germline CDR1 is SEHNR and CDR2 FQNEAQ (reference sequence). This CDR3 has 18 residues. V dropped 5 bases and J dropped 0 bases, with 17 bases sitting between them. CDR3 bases: TGTGCCAGCAGCAAGCACAGGGATTCGAGCTCTGGGGCCAACGTCCTGACTTTC. This encodes CASSKHRDSSSGANVLTF.

The rearrangement links TRBV25-1 to TRBJ2-3; D possibly corresponds to TRBD2 (7 bases). The CDR3 has 15 amino acids. V was shortened by 3 bases and J by 5 bases, with 15 bases between the two germline ends. CDR1 and CDR2 (germline): MGHDK, SYGVNS. CDR3 DNA: TGTGCCAGCAGTGACCTTTCGGGGGGCGTAGATACGCAGTATTTT. Its translation is CASSDLSGGVDTQYF.

The sample holds a few counts of this clone. V is TRBV5-1 and J is TRBJ2-3; D perhaps matches TRBD2 (5 bases). Trimming removed 1 base at V and 0 bases at J, with 9 bases between. Germline CDR1 and CDR2: SGHRS and YFSETQ. The CDR3 loop spans 15 amino acids. CDR3 in DNA: TGCGCCAGCAGCTTGCGGGGAATTAGCACAGATACGCAGTATTTT. Translation: CASSLRGISTDTQYF.

The table lists this clone with many counts. The chain uses TRBV9 and TRBJ1-6; 7 bases align to TRBD1. After removal of 3 bases from V and 10 bases from J, the junction contained 7 bases not matched to a gene. This CDR3 has 14 amino acids. Per the germline V gene, CDR1 is SGDLS and CDR2 is YYNGEE. For the CDR3, the DNA is TGTGCCAGCAGCGCCGGGACAGATTCCTCACCCCTCCACTTT. Encoded protein: CASSAGTDSSPLHF.

The rearrangement uses TRBV6-5 and TRBJ1-6; 8 bases align to TRBD1. Trimming cost V 8 bases and J 6 bases; bases outside gene matches: 9. The germline CDR1 and CDR2 sequences are MNHEY and SVGAGI. This CDR3 is built from 15 residues. As DNA, the CDR3 is TGTGCCAGCGGAATTCGACAGGGGACTAATTCACCCCTCCACTTT. Its translation is CASGIRQGTNSPLHF.

This clone occurred once. Germline is not matched at one junction end, which may reflect a read error. The V call is TRBV5-1, the J call TRBJ2-6, with D perhaps given as TRBD1 or TRBD2 (7 bases each). Per the germline V gene, CDR1 is SGHRS and CDR2 is YFSETQ. The CDR3 loop spans 17 amino acids. CDR3 sequence (DNA): TGCGCCCGCAGGGGGGGGCTTAATGTTCCTGGGGCCAACGTCCTGACTTTC. This sequence encodes CARRGGLNVPGANVLTF.

The genes are TRBV11-3 and TRBJ1-3; D unresolved. The CDR3 loop spans 14 amino acids. V shed 5 bases and J shed 1 base, with 9 bases lying between them. Germline V lookup: CDR1 SGHNT, CDR2 YENEEA. The CDR3 nucleotides are TGTGCCAGCAGCCCAGCGTTATCTGGAAACACCATATATTTT. Protein: CASSPALSGNTIYF.

The chain uses TRBV5-1 and TRBJ1-1; D is ambiguous. Trimming took 2 bases from V and 5 from J, leaving 16 bases between them. This CDR3 region has 15 residues. CDR1 and CDR2 (germline): SGHRS, YFSETQ. Here the CDR3 reads CASSFRRSEDTEAFF. In nucleotides, the CDR3 is TGCGCCAGCAGCTTTCGGAGGAGTGAGGATACTGAAGCTTTCTTT.

The CDR3: CASRSGNTEAFF. The DNA of the CDR3 is TGTGCCAGCAGGAGTGGGAACACTGAAGCTTTCTTT. This chain uses TRBV6-6 with TRBJ1-1; no reliable D call. Trimming cost V 6 bases and J 1 base, with 6 bases left between them. Germline V gene sequence: CDR1 MNHNY, CDR2 SVGAGI (reference sequence). This CDR3 has 12 residues.

CDR3 residues: CASSSLGGYGYTF. DNA for the CDR3: TGTGCCAGCAGTTCTCTTGGGGGGTATGGCTACACCTTC. V is TRBV28 and J is TRBJ1-2; D possibly corresponds to TRBD1 (5 bases). This CDR3 has 13 residues. CDR1 is MDHEN, CDR2 SYDVKM, per germline. V lost 4 bases to trimming and J lost 5 bases, with 11 bases between them.

The chain uses TRBV28 and TRBJ2-5; a weak D match, TRBD2 (5 bases). The CDR3 loop spans 14 amino acids. Trimming pared 7 bases from V and 6 bases from J, leaving 18 bases between. The V gene's germline CDR1 is MDHEN and CDR2 SYDVKM. The CDR3 region has the DNA TGTGCCAGCACTCGTCCGGGGAAGCAGAAGACCCAGTACTTC. Amino acid sequence: CASTRPGKQKTQYF.

This chain links TRBV5-6 with TRBJ2-5, with 12 nucleotides matching TRBD1. Per the germline V gene, CDR1 is SGHDT and CDR2 is YYEEEE. The CDR3 extends over 18 amino acids. The trim removed 0 bases at V and 4 bases at J, leaving 10 bases unmatched. The CDR3 loop reads CASSLARGTGGRGETQYF. Written as DNA, the CDR3 is TGTGCCAGCAGCTTGGCCCGAGGGACAGGGGGCCGGGGAGAGACCCAGTACTTC.

The gene calls are TRBV24-1 and TRBJ2-2; D is possibly TRBD1 (5 bases). The CDR3 extends over 14 amino acids. The V gene lost 4 bases and the J gene lost 6 bases, with 11 bases spanning the gap. Per germline, CDR1 KGHDR and CDR2 SFDVKD. CDR3 sequence reads: CATSDPRGAGELFF. CDR3 in DNA: TGTGCCACCAGTGACCCTAGGGGTGCCGGGGAGCTGTTTTTT.

J is TRBJ1-1 and V is TRBV11-2; D unresolved. V lost 1 base and J lost 3, with 6 bases in between. CDR1 is SGHAT, CDR2 FQNNGV, per germline. The CDR3 covers 13 residues. The CDR3 spells CASSLGAYTEAFF. CDR3 sequence (DNA): TGTGCCAGCAGCTTAGGGGCATACACTGAAGCTTTCTTT.

The chain carries TRBV24-1 and TRBJ2-2; TRBD1 agrees at 7 bases. The CDR3 loop spans 17 amino acids. Germline CDR1 and CDR2: KGHDR and SFDVKD. The V and J ends lost 7 bases and 5 bases, in that order; junction bases with no gene match: 15. The DNA of the CDR3 is TGTGCCACCAGCCACAAAGGGGGCCTTAGTGGGACCGGGGAGCTGTTTTTT. This sequence encodes CATSHKGGLSGTGELFF.

The chain recombines TRBV6-5 with TRBJ1-5, with TRBD1 as a possible D gene (6 bases). The CDR3 is 13 residues long. The germline V gene encodes CDR1 MNHEY and CDR2 SVGAGI. V was shortened by 6 bases and J by 4 bases, with 10 bases between the two germline ends. CDR3 sequence reads: CASSPQGNQPQHF. CDR3 nucleotides: TGTGCCAGCAGCCCACAGGGTAATCAGCCCCAGCATTTT.

CDR3 DNA sequence: TGCAGCGTTGAAGAGTTGGGACAGGGAGGACCGCAGGATGGCTACACCTTC. Translation gives CSVEELGQGGPQDGYTF. The rearrangement uses TRBV29-1 and TRBJ1-2, with 9 bases that match TRBD1. This CDR3 is built from 17 residues. The V gene's germline CDR1 is SQVTM and CDR2 ANQGSEA. The V and J ends lost 0 bases and 6 bases, in that order; junction bases with no gene match: 14.

The chain uses TRBV20-1 and TRBJ2-1, with D possibly matching TRBD2 (5 bases). The CDR3 has 10 amino acids. The germline CDR1 and CDR2 sequences are DFQATT and SNEGSKA (reference sequence). V lost 6 bases and J 10 bases, leaving 10 bases between the germline ends. The CDR3 sequence is CSARVLEQFF. DNA for the CDR3: TGCAGTGCGAGGGTCTTAGAGCAGTTCTTC.

The rearrangement links TRBV27 to TRBJ1-1; D gene uncertain. Germline values: CDR1 MNHEY, CDR2 SMNVEV (reference sequence). V was trimmed by 6 bases and J by 4 bases, leaving 12 bases between them. CDR3 length: 13 residues. This chain's CDR3 is CASRSRKVTEAFF. The CDR3 bases are TGTGCCAGCAGATCCAGGAAAGTCACTGAAGCTTTCTTT.

The gene calls are TRBV2 and TRBJ1-2; 9 bases align to TRBD1. Germline V CDR1 and CDR2: SNHLY, FYNNEI. Losses at the gene ends were 6 bases for V and 6 bases for J; bases not matched to a gene: 14. CDR3 length equals 16 residues. The CDR3 here is CASSLPPGQGKDGYTF. CDR3 nucleotide sequence: TGTGCCAGCAGCTTGCCTCCGGGACAGGGAAAGGATGGCTACACCTTC.

This chain uses TRBV4-2 with TRBJ2-2, with TRBD2 identical over 9 bases. V shed 0 bases, J shed 7 bases, and the junction held 6 bases outside the gene matches. CDR3 length equals 16 residues. CDR1 and CDR2 from the germline V gene are LGHNA and YNFKEQ. CDR3 nucleotide sequence: TGTGCCAGCAGCCAAGAGGCTAGCGGGGTTGGCGGGGAGCTGTTTTTT. This encodes CASSQEASGVGGELFF.

This chain uses TRBV29-1 with TRBJ2-7; TRBD1 matches at 10 bases. The CDR3 consists of 12 residues. Germline-derived CDR1 and CDR2 are SQVTM and ANQGSEA. J gave up 6 bases and V 5 bases, and 4 bases lay outside the gene matches. Here the CDR3 DNA reads TGCAGCGTTAGTGACAGGGGGCCCGAGCAGTACTTC. This translates into CSVSDRGPEQYF.

This chain connects TRBV5-1 to TRBJ2-2; D is possibly TRBD2 (6 bases). This CDR3 is 15 amino acids long. CDR1 is SGHRS and CDR2 is YFSETQ in the germline V gene. V was shortened by 4 bases and J by 5 bases, with 15 bases between the two germline ends. In DNA form, the CDR3 reads TGCGCCAGCAGCAGGGAGGTCAGGATGACCGGGGAGCTGTTTTTT. As protein: CASSREVRMTGELFF.